The rows below give T cell receptor beta chains drawn from one sample of a study of post-analysis software for immune sequencing data. TCRdb fed the PCR reads into MiXCR, producing one record per CDR3 protein. This sample yields fewer than 850,000 distinct CDR3 sequences, of which less than 35% are seen a single time; around 0.55% belongs to the top ten. Sequenced sample: blood. The receptors were gathered from a girl aged 10 to 17 with multiple sclerosis. CDR3s include the opening cysteine and the closing phenylalanine or tryptophan. A D gene is named only where the DNA matches it firmly. Clone size is given for some rows only: seen once, a few or many times, or a class if the clone is expanded.

-	-	TRBV28	TRBJ2-7	TGTGCCAGCATGGGGGACTACGAGCAGTACTTC	CASMGDYEQYF
-	once	TRBV7-2	TRBJ1-4	TGTGCCAGCAGCAGGGGCCTACAAGGCGGAAAACTGTTTTTT	CASSRGLQGGKLFF
TRBD1	many	TRBV7-2	TRBJ2-7	TGTGCCAGCAGCCCGGGACAGACGACTTACGAGCAGTACTTC	CASSPGQTTYEQYF
-	-	TRBV20-1	TRBJ1-1	TGCAGTACTAGAGACCCGACAGGGAACACTGAAGCTTTCTTT	CSTRDPTGNTEAFF
-	-	TRBV9	TRBJ2-4	TGTGCCAGCAGCGTAGGCCACCAAAACATTCAGTACTTC	CASSVGHQNIQYF
TRBD2	-	TRBV27	TRBJ2-3	TGTGCCAGCAGTCCCCCCCCTCTAGCGGGCACAGATACGCAGTATTTT	CASSPPPLAGTDTQYF
TRBD2	once	TRBV28	TRBJ2-3	TGTGCCAGCAGTTTAGGACTAGTTGCGCAGTATTTT	CASSLGLVAQYF
-	-	TRBV29-1	TRBJ1-4	TGCAGTGTCACCGGTGGGACACACATCGGGACTAATGAAAAACTGTTTTTT	CSVTGGTHIGTNEKLFF
TRBD1	-	TRBV5-6	TRBJ2-6	TGTGCCAGCAGCCCAGCAGGGACAGGGCTGCCTGGGGCCAACGTCCGGACTTTC	CASSPAGTGLPGANVRTF
TRBD1	once	TRBV7-2	TRBJ2-5	TGTGCCAGCAGCTTAACTACAGGGGGGGAGACCCAGTACTTC	CASSLTTGGETQYF
TRBD1	-	TRBV29-1	TRBJ2-3	TGCAGCGTTGACCCGACAGGGAGCACAGATACGCAGTATTTT	CSVDPTGSTDTQYF
-	-	TRBV29-1	TRBJ1-4	TGCAGCGTTGAAAGGTCCCCAGAAAAACGGTTTTTT	CSVERSPEKRFF
-	few	TRBV6-2/TRBV6-3	TRBJ2-7	TGTGCCAGCAGTTACCCCCATCTCTACGAGCAGTACTTC	CASSYPHLYEQYF
TRBD2	-	TRBV12-5	TRBJ2-1	TGTGCTGGCCAGAGATTAGCGGGATCCTACAATGAGCAGTTCTTC	CAGQRLAGSYNEQFF
TRBD1	many	TRBV4-3	TRBJ1-2	TGCGCCAGCAGCCAAGGGGCAGGGGGCCACTATGGCTACACCTTC	CASSQGAGGHYGYTF
-	-	TRBV12-3/TRBV12-4	TRBJ2-7	TGTGCCAGCAACCGTACAGGCTCCTACGAGCAGTACTTC	CASNRTGSYEQYF
-	once	TRBV12-3/TRBV12-4	TRBJ1-2	TGTGTCAGCAGTTTCATTTCGGGTTATGGCTACACCTTC	CVSSFISGYGYTF
-	-	TRBV7-2	TRBJ2-7	TGTGCCAGCAGCTTAGCTGCGGGGCACGAGCAGTACTTC	CASSLAAGHEQYF
TRBD1	few	TRBV25-1	TRBJ1-6	TGTGCCAGCAGTGAATACGCCAACCGGGGACAGGGATTTAATTCACCCCTCCACTTT	CASSEYANRGQGFNSPLHF
-	-	TRBV7-2	TRBJ1-1	TGTGCCAGCAGCTTATTGCAAGAGAGCACTGAAGCTTTCTTT	CASSLLQESTEAFF
TRBD1	-	TRBV2	TRBJ2-7	TGTGCCAGCAAAGTGGGACAGGGGAGCTACGAGCAGTACTTC	CASKVGQGSYEQYF
-	few	TRBV20-1	TRBJ2-5	TGCAGTGCTAGAGATCCGGGACCCTTCACAGAGACCCAGTACTTC	CSARDPGPFTETQYF
TRBD1	few	TRBV5-1	TRBJ1-2	TGCGCCAGCAGAACCGGACAGGGGGCGTTCCGGTCTGGCTACACCTTC	CASRTGQGAFRSGYTF
TRBD2	few	TRBV4-3	TRBJ2-5	TGCGCCAGCAGCACAAGCGGGAGGGCCTGGGATGAGCAGTACTTC	CASSTSGRAWDEQYF
TRBD2	-	TRBV7-8	TRBJ2-1	TGTGCCAGCAGCTTTCCCTACGTCGGGACTAGCGGGAGAAATGAGCAGTTCTTC	CASSFPYVGTSGRNEQFF
TRBD1	few	TRBV7-9	TRBJ1-4	TGTGCCAGCAGCTTAGGACAGGGGCCTGGTGACTATAATGAAAAACTGTTTTTT	CASSLGQGPGDYNEKLFF
-	-	TRBV5-1	TRBJ2-3	TGCGCCAGCAGGACACTAGATAAGGGAGATACGCAGTATTTT	CASRTLDKGDTQYF
-	-	TRBV5-1	TRBJ2-6	TGCGGATCGGTGGGAGCGTACTCTGGGGCCAACGTCCTGACTTTC	CGSVGAYSGANVLTF
-	-	TRBV7-2	TRBJ1-1	TGTGCCAGCAGCTCAGCGGGGGGCGCGGGGAGCACTGAAGCTTTCTTT	CASSSAGGAGSTEAFF
TRBD2	-	TRBV20-1	TRBJ2-1	TGCAGTGCTAGCGATAGCGGGAGGTACAATGAGCAGTTCTTC	CSASDSGRYNEQFF
-	-	TRBV27	TRBJ2-5	TGTGCCACCGGGACCCAGTACTTC	CATGTQYF
-	few	TRBV9	TRBJ1-2	TGTGCCAGCAGCGGCGGCGTAGGAGGTCTTGGCTACACCTTC	CASSGGVGGLGYTF
-	-	TRBV27	TRBJ1-1	TGTGCCAGCAGTTTCAGGGGTAGGAGGGGCACTGAAGCTTTCTTT	CASSFRGRRGTEAFF
-	-	TRBV3-1	TRBJ2-3	TGTGCCAGCAACATTTTCTCAGATACGCAGTATTTT	CASNIFSDTQYF
-	few	TRBV5-5	TRBJ1-5	TGTGCCAGCAGCCCACAGGACAATCAGCCCCAGCATTTT	CASSPQDNQPQHF
-	-	TRBV1	TRBJ2-1	TGCACCAGCAGCCAAGTTGGGACTAGCGGGGGGGCAAATAATGAGCAGTTCTTC	CTSSQVGTSGGANNEQFF
-	medium-sized	TRBV5-1	TRBJ2-3	TGCGCCAGCGGCTCCGGAAGCACAGATACGCAGTATTTT	CASGSGSTDTQYF